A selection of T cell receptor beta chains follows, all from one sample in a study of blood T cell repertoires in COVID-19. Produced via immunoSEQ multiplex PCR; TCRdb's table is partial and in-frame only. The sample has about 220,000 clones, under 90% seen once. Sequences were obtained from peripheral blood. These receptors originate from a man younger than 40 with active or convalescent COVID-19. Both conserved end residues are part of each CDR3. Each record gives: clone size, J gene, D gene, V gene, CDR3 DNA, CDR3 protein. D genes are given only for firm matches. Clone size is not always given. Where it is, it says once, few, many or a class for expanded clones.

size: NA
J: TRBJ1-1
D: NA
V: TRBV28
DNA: TGTGCCAGCAGTTTATTAATACAGGTCGAGGTGAACACTGAAGCTTTCTTT
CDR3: CASSLLIQVEVNTEAFF

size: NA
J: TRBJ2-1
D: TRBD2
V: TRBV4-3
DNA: TGCGCCAGCAGCCAAGATCTGTCTAGCGGGAGAAACAATGAGCAGTTCTTC
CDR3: CASSQDLSSGRNNEQFF

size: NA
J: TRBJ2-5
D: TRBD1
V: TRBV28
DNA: TGTGCCAGCAGTCCCCCCGGGACAGGGGCAGAGACCCAGTACTTC
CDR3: CASSPPGTGAETQYF

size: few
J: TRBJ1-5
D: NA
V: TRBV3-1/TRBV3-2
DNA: TGTGCCAGCAGTCGGGGTGATCAGCCCCAGCATTTT
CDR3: CASSRGDQPQHF

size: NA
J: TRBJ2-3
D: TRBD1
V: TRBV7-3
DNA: TGTGCCAGCAGCTTGCGGACAGGGCCCACAGATACGCAGTATTTT
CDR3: CASSLRTGPTDTQYF

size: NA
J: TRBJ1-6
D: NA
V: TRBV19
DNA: TGTGCCAGTAGTTGGGAAGGGGATAATTCACCCCTCCACTTT
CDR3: CASSWEGDNSPLHF

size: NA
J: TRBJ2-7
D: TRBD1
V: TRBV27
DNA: TGTGCCAGTCGGACAGGGATGGACGAGCAGTACTTC
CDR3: CASRTGMDEQYF

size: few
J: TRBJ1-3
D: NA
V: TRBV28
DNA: TGTGCCAGCAACACACCCAGGGGCCGCTCTGGAAACACCATATATTTT
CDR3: CASNTPRGRSGNTIYF

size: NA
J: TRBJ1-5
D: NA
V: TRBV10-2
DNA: TGCGCCAGCAGTTCGCGACAGGAAAATCAGCCCCAGCATTTT
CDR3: CASSSRQENQPQHF

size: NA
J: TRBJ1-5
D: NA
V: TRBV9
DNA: TGTGCCAGCGGTGAGGAGGGGACCCAGAATCAGCCCCAGCATTTT
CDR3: CASGEEGTQNQPQHF

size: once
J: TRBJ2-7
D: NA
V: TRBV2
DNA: TGTGCCAGCTCCAGGGGCTCCTACGAGCAGTACTTC
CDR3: CASSRGSYEQYF

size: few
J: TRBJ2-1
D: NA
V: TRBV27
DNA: TGTGCCAGCGGCAGGTCGAATGAGCAGTTCTTC
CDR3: CASGRSNEQFF

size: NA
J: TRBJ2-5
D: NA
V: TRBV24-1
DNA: TGTGCCACCAGTGACCCGGGAGAGACCCAGTACTTC
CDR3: CATSDPGETQYF

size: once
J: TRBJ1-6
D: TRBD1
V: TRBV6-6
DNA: TGTGCCAGCAGCCGAAATATTAACCGACAGGGGAGCTCCTATAATTCACCCCTCCACTTT
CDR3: CASSRNINRQGSSYNSPLHF

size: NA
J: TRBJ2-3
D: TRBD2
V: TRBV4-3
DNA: TGCGCCAGCAGCCAGACTAGCGAAAGAACAGATACGCAGTATTTT
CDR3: CASSQTSERTDTQYF

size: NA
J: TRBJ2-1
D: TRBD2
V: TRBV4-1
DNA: TGCGCCAGCAGCCTCGGACTAGCGGGAGACAAGTTCTTC
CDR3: CASSLGLAGDKFF

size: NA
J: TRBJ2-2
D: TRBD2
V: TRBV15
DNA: TGTGCCACCGGGAGAGCGGGATGGACCGGGGAGCTGTTTTTT
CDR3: CATGRAGWTGELFF

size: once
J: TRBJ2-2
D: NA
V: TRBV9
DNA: TGTGCCAGCACTCGTGACACCGGGGAGCTGTTTTTT
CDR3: CASTRDTGELFF

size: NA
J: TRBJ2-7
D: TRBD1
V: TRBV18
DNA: TGTGCCAGCTCACCTGGACAGGGGAATCACGAGCAGTACTTC
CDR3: CASSPGQGNHEQYF

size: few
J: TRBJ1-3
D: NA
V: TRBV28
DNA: TGTGCCAGCAGTCCCCAGGGATCTGGAAACACCATATATTTT
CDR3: CASSPQGSGNTIYF

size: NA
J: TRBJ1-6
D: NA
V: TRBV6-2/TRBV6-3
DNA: TGTGCCAGCAGCTTGCCCGGGGTTTCACCCCTCCACTTT
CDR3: CASSLPGVSPLHF

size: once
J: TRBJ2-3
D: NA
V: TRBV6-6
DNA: TGTGCCAGCAGAATCGCAGATACGCAGTATTTT
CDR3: CASRIADTQYF

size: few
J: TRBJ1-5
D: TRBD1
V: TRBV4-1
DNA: TGCGCCAGCAGCCACCCCGACAGGGGACGCACGAATCAGCCCCAGCATTTT
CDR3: CASSHPDRGRTNQPQHF

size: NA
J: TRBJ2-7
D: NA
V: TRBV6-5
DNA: TGTGCCAGCAGGGCTTGGCCCGACTACGAGCAGTACTTC
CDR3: CASRAWPDYEQYF

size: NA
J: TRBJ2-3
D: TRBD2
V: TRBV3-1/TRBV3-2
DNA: TGTGCCAGCAGTTCGACTTCTAGCGGGGGTCAAAATACGCAGTATTTT
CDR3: CASSSTSSGGQNTQYF

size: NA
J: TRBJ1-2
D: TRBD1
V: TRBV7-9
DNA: TGTGCCAGCAGCTTAGCCTGGACAGGCGCCCGGGATGGCTACACCTTC
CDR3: CASSLAWTGARDGYTF

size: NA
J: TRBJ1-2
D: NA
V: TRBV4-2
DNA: TGTGCCAGCAGCCAAGATAGCCAGGGGCGAGGCTACACCTTC
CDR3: CASSQDSQGRGYTF

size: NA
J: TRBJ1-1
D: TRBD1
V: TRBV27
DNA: TGTGCCAGCAGCCCCGGTGGAGCGGCAGGGGGAAAGAGGACTGAAGCTTTCTTT
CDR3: CASSPGGAAGGKRTEAFF

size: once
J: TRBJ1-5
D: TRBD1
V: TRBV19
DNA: TGTGCCACTTTGGGACAGGGGACGCAGCCCCAGCATTTT
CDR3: CATLGQGTQPQHF

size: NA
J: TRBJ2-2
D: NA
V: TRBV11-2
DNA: TGTGCCAGCAGCAAACTCGACAGTCTGGTTGCGCTCGGGGAGCTGTTTTTT
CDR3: CASSKLDSLVALGELFF

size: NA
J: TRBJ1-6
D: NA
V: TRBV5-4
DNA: TGTGCCAGCAGCTTGGACAGAGATAATTCACCCCTCCACTTT
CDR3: CASSLDRDNSPLHF

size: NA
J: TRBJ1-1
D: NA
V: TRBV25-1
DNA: TGTGCCAGCAGTGACACGACCCGGGGGGACACTGAAGCTTTCTTT
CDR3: CASSDTTRGDTEAFF

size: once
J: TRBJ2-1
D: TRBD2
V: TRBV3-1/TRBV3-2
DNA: TGTGCCAGCAGCCAATGTTCAGCGGGAGTTGACAATGAGCAGTTCTTC
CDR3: CASSQCSAGVDNEQFF

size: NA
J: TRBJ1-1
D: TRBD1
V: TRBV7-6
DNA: TGTGCCAGCAGCTTAGGGAGTAGGGCAGGGGGCGCGTGGACTGAAGCTTTCTTT
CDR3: CASSLGSRAGGAWTEAFF

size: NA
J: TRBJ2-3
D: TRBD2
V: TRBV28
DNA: TGTGCCAGCGGCGGGGGACTAGCGGGAAGAGATACGCAGTATTTT
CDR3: CASGGGLAGRDTQYF

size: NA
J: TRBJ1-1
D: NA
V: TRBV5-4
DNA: TGTGCCAGCGAGCGTAACCCGAACACTGAAGCTTTCTTT
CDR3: CASERNPNTEAFF

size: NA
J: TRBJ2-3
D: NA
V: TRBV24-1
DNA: TGTGCCACCAGTGCCCATTGGGGGGGCGGGGCAAATGATTATATCCCAGATACGCAGTATTTT
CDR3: CATSAHWGGGANDYIPDTQYF

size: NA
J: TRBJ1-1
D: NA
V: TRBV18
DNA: TGTGCCAGCTCACAGGGGAGGGACACTGAAGCTTTCTTT
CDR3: CASSQGRDTEAFF

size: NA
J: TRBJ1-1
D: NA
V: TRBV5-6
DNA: TGTGCCAGCAGCTCCTTTAACACTGAAGCTTTCTTT
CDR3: CASSSFNTEAFF

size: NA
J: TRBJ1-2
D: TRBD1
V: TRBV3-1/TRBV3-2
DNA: TGTGCCAGCAGCCAAGATTACAGGGGCTATGGCTACACCTTC
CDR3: CASSQDYRGYGYTF

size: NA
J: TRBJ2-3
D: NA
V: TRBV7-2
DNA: TGTGCCAGCAGCCCCCTCTTGGATACGCAGTATTTT
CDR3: CASSPLLDTQYF

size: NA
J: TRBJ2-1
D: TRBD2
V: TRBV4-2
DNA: TGTGCCAGCAGCCAAGTAGCGGGGGGTCCCTACAATGAGCAGTTCTTC
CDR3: CASSQVAGGPYNEQFF

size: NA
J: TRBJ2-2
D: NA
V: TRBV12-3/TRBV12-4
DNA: TGTGCCAGCAGGGGCTCGGCCGGGGAGCTGTTTTTT
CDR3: CASRGSAGELFF

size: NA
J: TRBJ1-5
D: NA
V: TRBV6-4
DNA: TGTGCCAGCACCTACAGGGAACAGCCCCAGCATTTT
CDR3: CASTYREQPQHF

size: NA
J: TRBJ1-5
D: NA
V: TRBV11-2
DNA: TGTGCCAGCAGCTTAGAACTCGATCAGCCCCAGCATTTT
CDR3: CASSLELDQPQHF

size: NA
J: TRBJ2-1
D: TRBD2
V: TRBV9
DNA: TGTGCCAGCAGCGTAGAACTAGCGGGGGCCCGGTTGGATGAGCAGTTCTTC
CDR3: CASSVELAGARLDEQFF

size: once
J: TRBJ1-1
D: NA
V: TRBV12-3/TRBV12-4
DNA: TGTGCCAGCAGACTCACCACTGAAGCTTTCTTT
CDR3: CASRLTTEAFF

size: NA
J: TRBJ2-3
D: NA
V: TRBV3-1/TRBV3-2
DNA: TGTGCCAGCAGGCTGCAGGCGGGGGACAATACGCAGTATTTT
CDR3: CASRLQAGDNTQYF

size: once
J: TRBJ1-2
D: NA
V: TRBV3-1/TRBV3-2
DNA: TGTGCCAGCAGCCCGGCGGGGGAGGCTGGGGGCTACACCTTC
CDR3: CASSPAGEAGGYTF

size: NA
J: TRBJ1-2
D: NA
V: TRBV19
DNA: TGTGCCAGTACCCTTAATACGGGGGTACACTATGGCTACACCTTC
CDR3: CASTLNTGVHYGYTF

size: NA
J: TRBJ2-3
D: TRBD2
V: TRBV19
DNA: TGTGCCAGTAGCCAGGATGGGCGGGGGATCTCAGATACGCAGTATTTT
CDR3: CASSQDGRGISDTQYF

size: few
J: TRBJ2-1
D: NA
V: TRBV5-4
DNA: TGTGCCAGCAGCCCTCGAGACTGGTATTCCTACAATGAGCAGTTCTTC
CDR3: CASSPRDWYSYNEQFF

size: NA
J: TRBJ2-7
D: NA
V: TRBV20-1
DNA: TGCAGTGCCAGTGCCCGCAGGGATGGATCCTACGAGCAGTACTTC
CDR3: CSASARRDGSYEQYF

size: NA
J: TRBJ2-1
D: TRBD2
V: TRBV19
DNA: TGTGCCAGTAGAGAGGGAGGGGAGGTGTCCTACAATGAGCAGTTCTTC
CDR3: CASREGGEVSYNEQFF

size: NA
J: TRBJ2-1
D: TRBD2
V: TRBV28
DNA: TGTGCCAGCATGGTAGCGGGAAACTCTAGGGAGCAGTTCTTC
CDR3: CASMVAGNSREQFF

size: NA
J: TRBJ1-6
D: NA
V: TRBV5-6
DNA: TGTGCCAGCAGCAACGTGGGGCAGAGCTCCTATAATTCACCCCTCCACTTT
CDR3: CASSNVGQSSYNSPLHF

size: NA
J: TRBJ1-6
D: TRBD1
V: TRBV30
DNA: TGTGCCTGGAGTGTACGGACAGGGGGTTCACCCCTCCACTTT
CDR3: CAWSVRTGGSPLHF

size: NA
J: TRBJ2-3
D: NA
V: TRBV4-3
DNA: TGCGCCAGCAGCCAAGGGGCCCTTAGCAGGAGGGGAAGCACAGATACGCAGTATTTT
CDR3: CASSQGALSRRGSTDTQYF

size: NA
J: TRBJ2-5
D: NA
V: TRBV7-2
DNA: TGTGCCAGCAGCAAGAGACAGTTCAAAGGGACCCAGTACTTC
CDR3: CASSKRQFKGTQYF